One sample yielded the 2 T cell receptor beta chains listed below, sequenced in a study of cytomegalovirus exposure and HLA in healthy donors. PCR employed 60 Vbeta and 13 Jbeta primers. Data came from immunoSEQ multiplex PCR; TCRdb stores just in-frame clones and leaves some out. Here the sample spans about 140,000 clones, approximately 83% being singletons. The sequenced sample consisted of PBMCs. These receptors all come from a male donor in good health and CMV-seronegative.

The gene calls are TRBV11-2 and TRBJ1-1; 7 bases line up with TRBD1. The CDR3 loop spans 13 amino acids. The germline V gene encodes CDR1 SGHAT and CDR2 FQNNGV. The junction had 6 bases not matched to a gene; V was cut back by 9 bases and J by 2 bases. CDR3: CASQTGENTEAFF. The CDR3 bases are TGTGCCAGTCAAACAGGGGAAAACACTGAAGCTTTCTTT.

CDR3 sequence (DNA): TGTGCCAGCAGTGCCGCCGGGGACAGGGCGGTTGGGCAGTTCTTC. Amino acid sequence: CASSAAGDRAVGQFF. The J gene is TRBJ2-1, the V gene TRBV2; 9 nucleotides match TRBD1. Per germline, CDR1 SNHLY and CDR2 FYNNEI. This CDR3 contains 15 residues. With 4 bases clipped from V and 12 bases from J, the junction kept 13 bases outside the gene matches.